The rows below give T cell receptor beta chains drawn from one sample of a study of blood T cell repertoires in COVID-19. Profiling relied on immunoSEQ multiplex PCR, and the TCRdb table lists in-frame clones only, not all of them. The sample records around 100,000 clones, around 87% being singletons. The sequenced sample consisted of peripheral blood. The receptors derive from a woman aged 80 or over with acute or convalescent COVID-19. Each CDR3 is given with its conserved first and last residue. D genes are given only for firm matches. Not every row has a clone size; where given, it reads once, few, many or a size class.

V,D,J,size,CDR3,DNA
TRBV27,TRBD2,TRBJ2-7,.,CASRGGTYEQYF,TGTGCCAGCCGCGGGGGTACCTACGAGCAGTACTTC
TRBV9,.,TRBJ2-3,.,CASSVLRAAPTDTQYF,TGTGCCAGCAGCGTCCTCCGAGCGGCCCCGACAGATACGCAGTATTTT
TRBV12-3/TRBV12-4,.,TRBJ1-4,.,CASSSSTGEKLFF,TGTGCCAGCAGTTCTTCCACAGGTGAAAAACTGTTTTTT
TRBV5-4,.,TRBJ2-5,.,CASTLGRGRQETQYF,TGTGCCAGCACACTCGGGAGAGGCAGGCAAGAGACCCAGTACTTC
TRBV3-1/TRBV3-2,.,TRBJ2-7,.,CASSLNSYEQYF,TGTGCCAGCAGCCTCAACTCCTACGAGCAGTACTTC
TRBV9,TRBD2,TRBJ2-3,.,CASSNNLAGPMAYTQYF,TGTGCCAGCAGCAACAATCTAGCGGGACCTATGGCCTATACGCAGTATTTT
TRBV29-1,TRBD1,TRBJ1-1,.,CSVEGPGTGSMNTEAFF,TGCAGCGTTGAGGGGCCCGGGACAGGGTCGATGAACACTGAAGCTTTCTTT
TRBV6-5,TRBD2,TRBJ2-5,.,CASSSGTSGVTQYF,TGTGCCAGCAGCTCCGGGACTAGCGGCGTGACCCAGTACTTC
TRBV28,.,TRBJ1-5,.,CASSLASRPQHF,TGTGCCAGCAGTTTGGCATCCCGGCCCCAGCATTTT
TRBV19,TRBD2,TRBJ2-7,.,CASKGGGGAGVYEQYF,TGTGCCAGTAAGGGGGGCGGGGGGGCCGGAGTCTACGAGCAGTACTTC
TRBV6-1,TRBD1,TRBJ1-3,.,CASSGGDSNSGNTIYF,TGTGCCAGCAGTGGGGGGGACAGCAACTCTGGAAACACCATATATTTT
TRBV19,.,TRBJ1-2,.,CASSLLYGYTF,TGTGCCAGTAGTCTCTTGTATGGCTACACCTTC
TRBV13,.,TRBJ2-7,.,CASSGRQDAYEQYF,TGTGCCAGCAGCGGCAGACAGGACGCCTACGAGCAGTACTTC
TRBV27,.,TRBJ1-1,.,CASSLLIQGEAFF,TGTGCCAGCAGTTTACTGATTCAGGGAGAAGCTTTCTTT
TRBV4-2,.,TRBJ1-1,.,CASSQEKSGNTEAFF,TGTGCCAGCAGCCAAGAAAAGTCCGGGAACACTGAAGCTTTCTTT
TRBV19,.,TRBJ1-2,.,CASRHSTGNYGYTF,TGTGCCAGTAGACATTCCACAGGGAACTATGGCTACACCTTC
TRBV13,TRBD1,TRBJ1-4,few,CASSFWPGQVLFF,TGTGCCAGCAGCTTCTGGCCGGGACAGGTGCTGTTTTTT
TRBV6-5,.,TRBJ2-3,.,CASSSLAPFTNTQYF,TGTGCCAGCAGTTCGCTAGCGCCTTTCACCAATACGCAGTATTTT
TRBV28,.,TRBJ2-7,.,CASRRQASSYEQYF,TGTGCCAGCAGACGACAGGCGAGCTCCTACGAGCAGTACTTC
TRBV21-1,.,TRBJ2-7,.,CASSKVLASVYEQYF,TGTGCCAGCAGCAAAGTTCTAGCAAGCGTCTACGAGCAGTACTTC
TRBV2,.,TRBJ1-2,.,CASRSDYGYTF,TGTGCCAGCAGGTCCGACTATGGCTACACCTTC
TRBV28,.,TRBJ1-4,.,CASSSGWANEKLFF,TGTGCCAGCAGCTCGGGGTGGGCTAATGAAAAACTGTTTTTT
TRBV6-5,TRBD1,TRBJ1-5,.,CASTRDRGQPQHF,TGTGCCAGCACAAGGGACAGGGGGCAGCCCCAGCATTTT
TRBV28,TRBD1,TRBJ1-1,.,CASSWGQGTGAEAFF,TGTGCCAGCAGTTGGGGACAGGGAACGGGCGCTGAAGCTTTCTTT
TRBV10-1,.,TRBJ2-5,.,CASSGGYQETQYF,TGCGCCAGCAGCGGAGGGTACCAAGAGACCCAGTACTTC
TRBV5-4,TRBD2,TRBJ2-1,.,CASSGGLAGAVDEQFF,TGTGCCAGCAGCGGGGGACTAGCGGGGGCGGTGGATGAGCAGTTCTTC
TRBV5-4,.,TRBJ1-2,.,CASSLVGSPSGYTF,TGTGCCAGCAGCTTGGTGGGCAGCCCTAGCGGCTACACCTTC
TRBV24-1,TRBD2,TRBJ2-1,.,CATSDQAGGDYNEQFF,TGTGCCACCAGTGATCAAGCGGGGGGCGACTACAATGAGCAGTTCTTC
TRBV6-6,.,TRBJ1-5,.,CASTSGGDGSNQPQHF,TGTGCCAGCACTTCGGGGGGGGACGGATCGAATCAGCCCCAGCATTTT
TRBV5-1,TRBD2,TRBJ2-1,.,CASSLAWVAGEQFF,TGCGCCAGCAGCTTGGCCTGGGTAGCGGGGGAGCAGTTCTTC
TRBV6-4,TRBD1,TRBJ2-1,.,CASSDSGLAGTGYNEQFF,TGTGCCAGCAGTGACTCGGGATTGGCGGGGACAGGGTACAATGAGCAGTTCTTC
TRBV5-1,.,TRBJ2-3,.,CASTNRPGHSTDTQYF,TGCGCCAGTACAAACAGACCGGGACACTCCACAGATACGCAGTATTTT
TRBV30,.,TRBJ1-1,few,CAWGFQGNTEAFF,TGTGCCTGGGGATTTCAGGGGAACACTGAAGCTTTCTTT
TRBV7-8,TRBD1,TRBJ2-5,.,CASSRGTAKETQYF,TGTGCCAGCAGCCGAGGGACAGCTAAAGAGACCCAGTACTTC
TRBV5-6,.,TRBJ1-2,.,CASSLAGWQANYGYTF,TGTGCCAGCAGCTTGGCAGGTTGGCAGGCAAACTATGGCTACACCTTC
TRBV11-2,TRBD1,TRBJ2-6,.,CASTFQGAGANVLTF,TGTGCCAGCACCTTTCAGGGGGCTGGGGCCAACGTCCTGACTTTC
TRBV7-9,.,TRBJ2-1,.,CASSLALRAGRNEQFF,TGTGCCAGCAGCTTAGCGCTAAGGGCAGGGCGCAATGAGCAGTTCTTC
TRBV2,TRBD1,TRBJ1-1,.,CASRPGQMNTEAFF,TGTGCCAGCAGGCCGGGACAGATGAACACTGAAGCTTTCTTT
TRBV6-5,.,TRBJ1-6,.,CASTPLSDSPLHF,TGTGCCAGCACCCCCTTGAGTGATTCACCCCTCCACTTT
TRBV5-1,TRBD2,TRBJ2-3,.,CASRQSSGGTDTQYF,TGCGCCAGCAGGCAGTCTAGCGGGGGGACAGATACGCAGTATTTT
TRBV12-3/TRBV12-4,.,TRBJ1-5,.,CASSSTNNQPQHF,TGTGCCAGCAGTTCTACTAATAATCAGCCCCAGCATTTT
TRBV4-3,.,TRBJ1-6,.,CASSQDLEINSPLHF,TGCGCCAGCAGCCAAGATCTGGAGATAAATTCACCCCTCCACTTT
TRBV30,.,TRBJ1-1,.,CAWRTRQRNTEAFF,TGTGCCTGGAGAACCCGACAGAGGAACACTGAAGCTTTCTTT
TRBV14,.,TRBJ1-2,.,CASSQDRGPYGYTF,TGTGCCAGCAGCCAAGACAGGGGACCCTATGGCTACACCTTC
TRBV19,.,TRBJ1-4,.,CASSIGWRGNEKLFF,TGTGCCAGTAGTATTGGTTGGAGAGGGAATGAAAAACTGTTTTTT
TRBV10-3,.,TRBJ2-7,.,CAISERIRPTYEQYF,TGTGCCATCAGTGAACGCATCCGCCCTACCTACGAGCAGTACTTC
TRBV19,.,TRBJ2-3,.,CASSINSMITDTQYF,TGTGCCAGTAGTATAAACAGCATGATCACAGATACGCAGTATTTT
TRBV12-3/TRBV12-4,.,TRBJ2-7,.,CASSSSWAEQYF,TGTGCCAGCAGCTCCTCCTGGGCCGAGCAGTACTTC
TRBV13,TRBD1,TRBJ2-7,.,CASSPDRGVYEQYF,TGTGCCAGCAGCCCAGACAGGGGAGTCTACGAGCAGTACTTC
TRBV7-2,.,TRBJ2-5,.,CASRTRGLRETQYF,TGTGCCAGCAGAACGCGGGGGCTTCGGGAGACCCAGTACTTC
TRBV3-1/TRBV3-2,TRBD1,TRBJ2-1,.,CASSHKADRGLVSSYNEQFF,TGTGCCAGCAGCCACAAAGCGGACAGGGGGCTCGTCAGCTCCTACAATGAGCAGTTCTTC
TRBV7-2,.,TRBJ2-3,.,CASSRWEGADTQYF,TGTGCCAGCAGCCGCTGGGAGGGGGCAGATACGCAGTATTTT